This T cell receptor beta chain appears in the sequencing data of a study of post-analysis software for immune sequencing data. Study context: Relapsing-remitting, secondary progressive and progressive-relapsing courses of multiple sclerosis were included. Study observations and caveats: In patients, about 5 TRBV segments were more frequent than in controls, with TRBV5-6, TRBV5-1 and TRBV20-1 among them. Multiple sclerosis patients showed significantly lower normalized Chao1 diversity than controls did.

A remark on this clonotype: Its antigen remains unknown.

Carried by the TCR beta cDNA libraries were unique molecular identifiers. Once roughly 0.95 to 10 million T cells were used, hundreds of thousands of cDNA molecules resulted. From the PCR reads, TCRdb called clonotypes with MiXCR, one entry per CDR3 protein. The sample has around 500,000 distinct CDR3 sequences; 34% are singletons. Trimming took 5 bases from V and 3 from J; bases not matched to a gene: 7. CDR1 and CDR2 (germline): DFQATT, SNEGSKA (reference sequence). The CDR3 length is 13 residues. J is TRBJ2-7 and V is TRBV20-1; 7 positions match TRBD1. This sequence originates from a girl aged 2-17 years with multiple sclerosis. The specimen was blood. Here the CDR3 reads CSAQGQLGYEQYF. CDR3 DNA: TGCAGTGCTCAGGGACAGTTGGGCTACGAGCAGTACTTC.